This TCR beta chain was observed in a study of blood T cell repertoires in COVID-19. Across the whole study: T cells, B-cell-depleted T cells, or PBMCs provided the cDNA or gDNA that served as material.

A Seattle source enrolled patients during active infection and followed them longitudinally. Repertoires were generated with immunoSEQ multiplex PCR, while TCRdb's copy carries only in-frame clones and drops some. The sample has 250,000 to 400,000 clones, roughly 90% seen once; the top ten hold under 3%. This CDR3 region has 13 residues. The ends lost 4 bases at V and 10 bases at J; junction bases unmatched: 6. The germline V gene has CDR1 SQVTM and CDR2 ANQGSEA. The rearrangement uses TRBV29-1 and TRBJ1-4, with 10 bases fitting TRBD1. The TCR originated in a woman aged 25 to 39 with COVID-19, enrolled during active disease. Sequencing input: peripheral blood. The CDR3 nucleotides read TGCAGCGTTGCGTTGGGGACAGGGGTAAAACTGTTTTTT. This encodes CSVALGTGVKLFF.